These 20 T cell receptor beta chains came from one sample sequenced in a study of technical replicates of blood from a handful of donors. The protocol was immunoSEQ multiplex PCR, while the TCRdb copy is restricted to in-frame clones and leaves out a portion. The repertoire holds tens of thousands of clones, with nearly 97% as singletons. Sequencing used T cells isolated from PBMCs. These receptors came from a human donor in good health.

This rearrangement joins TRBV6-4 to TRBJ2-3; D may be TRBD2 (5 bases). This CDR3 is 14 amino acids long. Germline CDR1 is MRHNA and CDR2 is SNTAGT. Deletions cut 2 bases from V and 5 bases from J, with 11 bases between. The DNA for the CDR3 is TGTGCCAGCAGTGACGAGAGCGGCCGAGATACGCAGTATTTT. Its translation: CASSDESGRDTQYF.

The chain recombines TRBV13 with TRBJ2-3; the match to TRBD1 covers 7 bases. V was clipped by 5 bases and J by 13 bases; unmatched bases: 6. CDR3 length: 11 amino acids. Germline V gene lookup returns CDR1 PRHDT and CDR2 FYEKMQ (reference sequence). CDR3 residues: CASSADRSEYF. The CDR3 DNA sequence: TGTGCCAGCAGCGCGGACAGGTCCGAGTATTTT.

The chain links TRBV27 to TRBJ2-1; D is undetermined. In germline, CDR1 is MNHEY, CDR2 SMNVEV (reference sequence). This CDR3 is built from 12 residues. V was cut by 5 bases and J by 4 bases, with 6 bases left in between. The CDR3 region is CASSPTYNEQFF. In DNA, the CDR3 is TGTGCCAGCAGTCCCACATACAATGAGCAGTTCTTC.

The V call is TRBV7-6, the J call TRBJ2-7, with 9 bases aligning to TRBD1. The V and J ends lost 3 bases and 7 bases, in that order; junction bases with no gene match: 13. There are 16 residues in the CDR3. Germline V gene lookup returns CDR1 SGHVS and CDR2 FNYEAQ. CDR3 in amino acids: CASSLSSGTGIREQYF. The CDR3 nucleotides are TGTGCCAGCAGCTTGTCTTCCGGGACAGGGATTCGTGAGCAGTACTTC. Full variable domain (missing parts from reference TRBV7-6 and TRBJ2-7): GAGVSQSPRYKVTKRGQDVALRCDPISGHVSLYWYRQALGQGPEFLTYFNYEAQQDKSGLPNDRFSAERPEGSISTLTIQRTEQRDSAMYRCASSLSSGTGIREQYFGPGTRLTVT.

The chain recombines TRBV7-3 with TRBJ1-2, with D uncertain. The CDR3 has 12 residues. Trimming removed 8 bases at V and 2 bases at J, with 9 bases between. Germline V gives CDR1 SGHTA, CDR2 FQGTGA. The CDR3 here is CASGSQNYGYTF. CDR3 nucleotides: TGTGCCAGCGGATCACAGAACTATGGCTACACCTTC.

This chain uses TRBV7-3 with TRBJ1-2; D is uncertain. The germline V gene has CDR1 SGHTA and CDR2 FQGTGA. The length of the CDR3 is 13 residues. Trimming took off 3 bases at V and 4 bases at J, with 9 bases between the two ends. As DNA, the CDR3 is TGTGCCAGCAGCTTGGGCATCGGCTATGGCTACACCTTC. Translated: CASSLGIGYGYTF. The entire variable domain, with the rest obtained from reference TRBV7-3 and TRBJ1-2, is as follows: GAGVSQTPSNKVTEKGKYVELRCDPISGHTALYWYRQSLGQGPEFLIYFQGTGAADDSGLPNDRFFAVRPEGSVSTLKIQRTERGDSAVYLCASSLGIGYGYTFGSGTRLTVV.

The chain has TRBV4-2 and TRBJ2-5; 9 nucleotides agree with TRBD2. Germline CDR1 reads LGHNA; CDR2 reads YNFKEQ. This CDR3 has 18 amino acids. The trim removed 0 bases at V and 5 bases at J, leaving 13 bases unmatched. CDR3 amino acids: CASSQDSSGLALEETQYF. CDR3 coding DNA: TGTGCCAGCAGCCAAGATTCGTCCGGACTAGCGTTAGAGGAGACCCAGTACTTC.

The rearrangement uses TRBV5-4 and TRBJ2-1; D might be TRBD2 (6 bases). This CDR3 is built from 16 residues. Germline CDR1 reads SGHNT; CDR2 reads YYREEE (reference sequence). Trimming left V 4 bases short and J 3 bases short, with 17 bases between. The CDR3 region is CASSENRRADYNEQFF. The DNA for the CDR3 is TGTGCCAGCAGCGAGAATCGGAGGGCCGACTACAATGAGCAGTTCTTC.

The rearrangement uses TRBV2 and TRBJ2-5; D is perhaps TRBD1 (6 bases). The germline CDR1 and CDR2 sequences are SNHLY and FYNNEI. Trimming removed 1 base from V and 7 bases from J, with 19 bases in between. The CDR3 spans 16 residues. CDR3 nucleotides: TGTGCCAGCAGTGAAGGTGCTAGTGGCCTAGGGGGGACCCAGTACTTC. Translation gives CASSEGASGLGGTQYF.

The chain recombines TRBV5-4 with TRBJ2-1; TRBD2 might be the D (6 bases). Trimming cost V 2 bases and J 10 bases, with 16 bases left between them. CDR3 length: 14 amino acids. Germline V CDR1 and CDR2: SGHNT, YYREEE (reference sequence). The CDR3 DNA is TGTGCCAGCAGCTTTCCAGCGGGTTTCCCCGAGCAGTTCTTC. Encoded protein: CASSFPAGFPEQFF.

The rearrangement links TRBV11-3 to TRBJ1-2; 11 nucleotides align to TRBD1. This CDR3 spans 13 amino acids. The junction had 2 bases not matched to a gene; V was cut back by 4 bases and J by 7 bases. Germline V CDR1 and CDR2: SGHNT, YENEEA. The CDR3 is CASSYGTGGGYTF. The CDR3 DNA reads TGTGCCAGCAGCTATGGGACAGGGGGTGGCTACACCTTC. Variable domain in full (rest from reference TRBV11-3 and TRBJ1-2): EAGVVQSPRYKIIEKKQPVAFWCNPISGHNTLYWYLQNLGQGPELLIRYENEEAVDDSQLPKDRFSAERLKGVDSTLKIQPAELGDSAVYLCASSYGTGGGYTFGSGTRLTVV.

CDR3: CASSGTGIQPQHF. The CDR3 nucleotides are TGTGCCAGCAGCGGGACAGGGATTCAGCCCCAGCATTTT. This sequence joins TRBV9 and TRBJ1-5, with 8 positions matching TRBD1. V trimming: 3 bases; J trimming: 6 bases; junction bases outside the gene matches: 2. There are 13 residues in the CDR3. The germline CDR1 and CDR2 sequences are SGDLS and YYNGEE.

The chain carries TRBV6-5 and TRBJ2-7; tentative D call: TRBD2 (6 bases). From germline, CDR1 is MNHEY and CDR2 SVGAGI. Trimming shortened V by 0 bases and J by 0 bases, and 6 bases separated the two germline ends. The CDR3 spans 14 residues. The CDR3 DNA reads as TGTGCCAGCAGTTACTCTAGCGGCTCCTACGAGCAGTACTTC. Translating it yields CASSYSSGSYEQYF.

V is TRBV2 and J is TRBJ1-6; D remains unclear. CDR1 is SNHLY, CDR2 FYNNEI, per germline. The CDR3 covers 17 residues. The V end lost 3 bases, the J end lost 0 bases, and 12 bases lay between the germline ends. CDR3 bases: TGTGCCAGCAGTGAGTTCCGACTCCTCTCCTATAATTCACCCCTCCACTTT. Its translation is CASSEFRLLSYNSPLHF.

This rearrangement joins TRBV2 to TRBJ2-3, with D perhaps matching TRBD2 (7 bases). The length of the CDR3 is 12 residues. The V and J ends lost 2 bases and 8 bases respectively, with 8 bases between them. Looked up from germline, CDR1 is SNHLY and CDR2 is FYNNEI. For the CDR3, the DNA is TGTGCCAGCAGTGAAAGGGGGGGTACGCAGTATTTT. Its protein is CASSERGGTQYF.

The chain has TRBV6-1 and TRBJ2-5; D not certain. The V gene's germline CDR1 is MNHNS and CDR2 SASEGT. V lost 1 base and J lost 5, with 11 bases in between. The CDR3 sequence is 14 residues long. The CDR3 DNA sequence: TGTGCCAGCAGTGAAGGGGCACACGGTGAGACCCAGTACTTC. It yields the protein CASSEGAHGETQYF.

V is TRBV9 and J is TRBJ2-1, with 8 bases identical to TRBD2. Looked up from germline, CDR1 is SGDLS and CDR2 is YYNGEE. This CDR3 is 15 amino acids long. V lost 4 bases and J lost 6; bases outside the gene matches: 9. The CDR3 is CASSNSGAPPNEQFF. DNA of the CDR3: TGTGCCAGCAGCAATAGCGGGGCCCCGCCCAATGAGCAGTTCTTC.

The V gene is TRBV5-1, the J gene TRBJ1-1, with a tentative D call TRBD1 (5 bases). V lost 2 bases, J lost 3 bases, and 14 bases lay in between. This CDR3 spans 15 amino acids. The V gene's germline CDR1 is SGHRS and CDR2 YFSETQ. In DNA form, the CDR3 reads TGCGCCAGCAGCTTACTTCCGGGGGAGGACACTGAAGCTTTCTTT. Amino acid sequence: CASSLLPGEDTEAFF.

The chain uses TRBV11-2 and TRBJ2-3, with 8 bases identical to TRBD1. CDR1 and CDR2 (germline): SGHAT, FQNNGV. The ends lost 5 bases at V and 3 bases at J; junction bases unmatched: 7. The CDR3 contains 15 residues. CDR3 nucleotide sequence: TGTGCCAGCAGCCCGGGACAGGTGTCGACAGATACGCAGTATTTT. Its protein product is CASSPGQVSTDTQYF.

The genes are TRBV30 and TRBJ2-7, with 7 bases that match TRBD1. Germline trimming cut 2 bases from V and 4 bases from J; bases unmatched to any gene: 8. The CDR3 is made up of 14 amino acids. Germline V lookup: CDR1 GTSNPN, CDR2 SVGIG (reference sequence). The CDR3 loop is CAWSLPGQKYEQYF. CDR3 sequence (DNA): TGTGCCTGGAGTCTTCCGGGACAGAAATACGAGCAGTACTTC.